One T cell receptor beta chain is described in this entry. Its antigen is undetermined. PCR primers comprised 60 Vbeta and 13 Jbeta primers. Data came from immunoSEQ multiplex PCR; TCRdb stores just in-frame clones and leaves some out. The sample holds approximately 100,000 clones, 60% to 85% seen once. Donors were ostensibly healthy at sampling, although undocumented immune exposures were probable. These data come from a study of cytomegalovirus exposure and HLA in healthy donors. The wider study: Genetic ancestry analysis placed approximately 79% of the 300 to 500 donors that were genotyped in the Caucasian-associated cluster. Findings and limits, study-wide: Data from an earlier analysis indicated that most TCR beta V segments were productive either about 90% or about 30% of the time. Reports described diagnosis of cytomegalovirus status by the classifier as highly specific and sensitive.

Trimming pared 0 bases from V and 6 bases from J, leaving 12 bases between. Per the germline V gene, CDR1 is SGHRS and CDR2 is YFSETQ. The CDR3 length is 15 residues. Sequenced material: PBMCs. This clonotype was sampled from a female donor in good health and CMV-seropositive. The genes are TRBV5-1 and TRBJ2-2, with D perhaps matching TRBD1 (6 bases). The CDR3 region has the DNA TGCGCCAGCAGCTTGGTAGGGGGTACCGCCGGGGAGCTGTTTTTT. Amino acids: CASSLVGGTAGELFF.